Below are 12 T cell receptor beta chains sequenced from a single sample in a study of CD8 T cells in Susac syndrome. The RNA input was about 0.45 to 1 ug, and it was reverse transcribed with random hexamers. TCRdb reprocessed the immunoSEQ multiplex PCR reads with MiXCR, giving one entry per CDR3 protein. The sample yields roughly 330,000 distinct CDR3 sequences, about 91% seen once. The sample was CD4+ T cells from PBMCs. All receptors derive from a human donor with multiple sclerosis.

The chain uses TRBV3-1 and TRBJ2-7, with 7 bases matching TRBD2. Trimming removed 0 bases from V and 3 bases from J; junction bases left unmatched: 5. Germline V gene sequence: CDR1 LGHDT, CDR2 YNNKEL (reference sequence). The CDR3 covers 15 residues. CDR3 in amino acids: CASSQEGRGFYEQYF. The CDR3 DNA reads as TGTGCCAGCAGCCAAGAAGGGCGGGGGTTCTACGAGCAGTACTTC.

This chain links TRBV6-5 with TRBJ1-5; 10 bases fit TRBD1. The CDR3 contains 13 residues. The junction had 3 bases not matched to a gene; V was cut back by 6 bases and J by 7 bases. Germline-derived CDR1 and CDR2 are MNHEY and SVGAGI. The CDR3 nucleotides read TGTGCCAGCAGCCGGGACAGGGGACAGCCCCAGCATTTT. Residues: CASSRDRGQPQHF.

The gene calls are TRBV7-8 and TRBJ2-1; D gene uncertain. Trimming took off 5 bases at V and 3 bases at J, with 17 bases between the two ends. This CDR3 has 16 amino acids. In germline, CDR1 is SGHVS, CDR2 FQNEAQ. The CDR3 reads CASSVQSGPLYNEQFF. CDR3 DNA sequence: TGTGCCAGCAGCGTACAGTCGGGCCCCCTCTACAATGAGCAGTTCTTC. The full variable domain, completed using reference TRBV7-8 and TRBJ2-1, is GAGVSQSPRYKVAKRGQDVALRCDPISGHVSLFWYQQALGQGPEFLTYFQNEAQLDKSGLPSDRFFAERPEGSVSTLKIQRTQQEDSAVYLCASSVQSGPLYNEQFFGPGTRLTVL.

The chain couples TRBV4-1 to TRBJ2-7; D perhaps matches TRBD2 (6 bases). Germline V lookup: CDR1 MGHRA, CDR2 YSYEKL. This CDR3 region has 17 residues. Trimming pared 2 bases from V and 2 bases from J, leaving 19 bases between. The CDR3 protein is CASSQPRGPGRPYEQYF. Written as DNA, the CDR3 is TGCGCCAGCAGCCAACCCCGAGGTCCTGGGAGGCCCTACGAGCAGTACTTC.

This chain uses TRBV5-6 with TRBJ1-5; D remains unclear. Trimming cost V 3 bases and J 11 bases, with 21 bases left between them. The CDR3 is 15 amino acids. Germline V gene data show CDR1 as SGHDT and CDR2 as YYEEEE. The CDR3 region has the DNA TGTGCCAGCAGCTCCCTTGGGGAGGCCCGAGAAGCCCAGCATTTT. Its translation: CASSSLGEAREAQHF.

As regards this clonotype: Because the CDR3 is missing its conserved closing phenylalanine or tryptophan, this is likely a read error. The V call is TRBV20-1, the J call TRBJ1-5; D is possibly TRBD1 (5 bases). Germline V gene lookup returns CDR1 DFQATT and CDR2 SNEGSKA (reference sequence). V lost 3 bases and J 3 bases, leaving 15 bases between the germline ends. The CDR3 length is 15 residues. CDR3 coding DNA: TGCAGTGCTAGGGTCCTCTCAGGGTCCAATCAGCCCCAGCATTTA. The encoded protein is CSARVLSGSNQPQHL.

The chain carries TRBV30 and TRBJ2-5, with no clear D. The CDR3 is made up of 13 amino acids. The V and J ends lost 2 bases and 1 base respectively, with 8 bases between them. CDR1 and CDR2 from the germline V gene are GTSNPN and SVGIG (reference sequence). This chain's CDR3 is CAWSRWVQETQYF. The CDR3 coding sequence is TGTGCCTGGAGTCGGTGGGTCCAAGAGACCCAGTACTTC.

The chain couples TRBV20-1 to TRBJ2-2; 7 nucleotides align to TRBD2. The CDR3 is made up of 18 amino acids. With 0 bases clipped from V and 17 bases from J, the junction kept 27 bases outside the gene matches. The germline V gene encodes CDR1 DFQATT and CDR2 SNEGSKA (reference sequence). CDR3 protein: CSARDRLAELANTGEPFF. CDR3 DNA sequence: TGCAGTGCTAGAGATCGTCTAGCGGAACTCGCGAACACCGGGGAGCCTTTTTTT.

The chain has TRBV7-9 and TRBJ2-1, with TRBD2 matching over 13 bases. J gave up 7 bases and V 7 bases, and 4 bases lay outside the gene matches. Germline CDR1 is SEHNR and CDR2 is FQNEAQ (reference sequence). CDR3 size: 14 residues. CDR3 amino acids: CASTRTSGGNEQFF. For the CDR3, the DNA is TGTGCCAGCACGAGGACTAGCGGGGGTAATGAGCAGTTCTTC. Full variable domain (missing parts from reference TRBV7-9 and TRBJ2-1): DTGVSQNPRHKITKRGQNVTFRCDPISEHNRLYWYRQTLGQGPEFLTYFQNEAQLEKSRLLSDRFSAERPKGSFSTLEIQRTEQGDSAMYLCASTRTSGGNEQFFGPGTRLTVL.

The rearrangement uses TRBV19 and TRBJ1-1; possibly TRBD1 for D (6 bases). CDR3 size: 15 residues. V dropped 7 bases and J dropped 1 base, with 16 bases sitting between them. CDR1 and CDR2 from the germline V gene are LNHDA and SQIVND (reference sequence). In nucleotides, the CDR3 is TGTGCCAGTATAGATGGGGGGGCGGCGAACACTGAAGCTTTCTTT. Translated: CASIDGGAANTEAFF.

This chain uses TRBV20-1 with TRBJ1-1, with no clear D. This CDR3 is built from 16 residues. Trimming cost V 0 bases and J 1 base, with 15 bases left between them. Germline lookup yields CDR1 DFQATT and CDR2 SNEGSKA (reference sequence). CDR3 amino acids: CSARDGYSTENTEAFF. For the CDR3, the DNA is TGCAGTGCTAGAGATGGTTACTCAACCGAGAACACTGAAGCTTTCTTT.

CDR3 in amino acids: CATRLAGEVWDEQFF. The CDR3 DNA follows: TGTGCCACCAGACTAGCGGGAGAGGTTTGGGATGAGCAGTTCTTC. The chain combines TRBV19 with TRBJ2-1, with TRBD2 matching over 12 bases. V was pared by 10 bases and J by 8 bases, with 12 bases of the junction left unmatched. CDR1 LNHDA and CDR2 SQIVND come from the germline V gene (reference sequence). The CDR3 length is 15 residues.